This T cell receptor beta chain was documented in a study of identical twins. Study observations and caveats: Twin pairs' shared out-of-frame alpha sequences were enriched in low generation probability.

TCRdb reprocessed the 5' RACE reads with MiXCR, giving one entry per CDR3 protein. The sample has nearly 650,000 distinct CDR3 sequences, about 7.6% seen once. Turning to this clonotype: Its antigen is undetermined.

Looked up from germline, CDR1 is SGHAT and CDR2 is FQDESV (reference sequence). V lost 5 bases, J lost 2 bases, and 12 bases lay in between. The CDR3 sequence is 14 residues long. This sample was shared with a second study, whose subject was yellow fever vaccine responses in identical twins.

Sequenced sample: PBMCs. This TCR was recovered from a young woman in good health. V usage is TRBV11-1 and J usage is TRBJ1-2; unclear D gene. CDR3 loop: CASSPRTVNYGYTF. The DNA of the CDR3 is TGTGCCAGCAGCCCTCGGACGGTGAACTATGGCTACACCTTC.